The clone carrying this T cell receptor beta chain was counted at least ten times. Its specificity is not known. With the library built for alpha chains, this beta chain is off target and its frequency is not meaningful. The CDR3 spans 15 residues. Germline CDR1 reads SNHLY; CDR2 reads FYNNEI. The V segment lost 6 bases and the J segment 0 bases; nucleotides outside the gene matches: 7. This record comes from a study of spatial heterogeneity in lung cancer. Study-level points and caveats: The study found that expanded intratumoral alpha and beta TCR counts tracked tumor mutation counts.

Specified time point: sample taken at primary tumor resection. The donor group consisted of around 66 patients who had untreated, early-stage non-small cell lung cancer. MiXCR was run by TCRdb on the 5' RACE reads, yielding one entry per CDR3 protein. The profile shows 11,000 to 15,000 distinct CDR3 sequences, approximately 4.5% of them singletons. The sequence came from a female donor with early-stage non-small cell lung cancer. V gene TRBV2 combines with J gene TRBJ1-1; 7 nucleotides agree with TRBD1. Source: lung tumor tissue, taken at surgery. This CDR3 reads CASRAGQLMNTEAFF. The CDR3 DNA sequence: TGTGCCAGCAGAGCGGGACAGCTCATGAACACTGAAGCTTTCTTT.